This T cell receptor (beta chain) emerged from a study of blood T cell repertoires in COVID-19. Study-wide context: Collection of acute and convalescent COVID-19 samples took place in the United States, Italy and Spain. T cells, B-cell-depleted T cells, or PBMCs supplied cDNA or gDNA.

Per the original data handling: Cell counts per sample came from amplifying reference gene primers. TCRdb keeps only in-frame clones here, not all; method: immunoSEQ multiplex PCR. V, J and clone size were drawn from that table, and D and trimming were deduced from the DNA. The sample gives about 97,000 clones, 90% of which show up once; 1.7% is in the top ten. Germline values: CDR1 GTSNPN, CDR2 SVGIG (reference sequence). The CDR3 is made up of 15 amino acids. V lost 5 bases to trimming and J lost 9 bases; unmatched junction nucleotides: 12. The sequenced sample was peripheral blood. The source is a man aged 55 to 70 with acute or convalescent COVID-19. This chain connects TRBV30 to TRBJ1-6; the match to TRBD1 covers 8 bases. CDR3 amino acids: CAWASFGRGLSPLHF. DNA of the CDR3: TGTGCCTGGGCGTCTTTCGGCAGGGGGCTTTCACCCCTCCACTTT.